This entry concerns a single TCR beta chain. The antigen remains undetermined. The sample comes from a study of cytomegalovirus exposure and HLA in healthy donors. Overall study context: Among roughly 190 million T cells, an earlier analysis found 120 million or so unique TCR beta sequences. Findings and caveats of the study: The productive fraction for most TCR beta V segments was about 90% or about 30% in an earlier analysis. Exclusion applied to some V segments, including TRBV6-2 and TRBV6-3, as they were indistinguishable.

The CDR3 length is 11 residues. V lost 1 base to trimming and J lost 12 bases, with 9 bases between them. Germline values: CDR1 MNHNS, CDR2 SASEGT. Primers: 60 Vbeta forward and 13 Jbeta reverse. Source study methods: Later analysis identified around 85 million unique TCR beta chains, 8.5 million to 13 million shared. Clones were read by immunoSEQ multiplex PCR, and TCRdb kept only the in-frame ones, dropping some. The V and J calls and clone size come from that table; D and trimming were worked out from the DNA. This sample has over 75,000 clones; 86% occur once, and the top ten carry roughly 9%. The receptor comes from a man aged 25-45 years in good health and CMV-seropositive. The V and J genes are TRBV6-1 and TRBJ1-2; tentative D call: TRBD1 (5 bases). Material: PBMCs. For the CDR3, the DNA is TGTGCCAGCAGTGAAGGGCAGGGTAACACCTTC. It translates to CASSEGQGNTF.